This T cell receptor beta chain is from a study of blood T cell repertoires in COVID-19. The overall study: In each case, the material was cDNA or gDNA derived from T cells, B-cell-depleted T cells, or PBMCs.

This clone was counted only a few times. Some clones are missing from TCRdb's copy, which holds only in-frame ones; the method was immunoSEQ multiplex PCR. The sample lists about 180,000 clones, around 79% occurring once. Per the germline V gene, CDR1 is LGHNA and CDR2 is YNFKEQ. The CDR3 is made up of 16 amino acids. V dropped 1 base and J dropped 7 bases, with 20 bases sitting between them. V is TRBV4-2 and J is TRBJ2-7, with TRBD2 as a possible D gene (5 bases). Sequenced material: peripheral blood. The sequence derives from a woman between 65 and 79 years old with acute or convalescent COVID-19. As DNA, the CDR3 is TGTGCCAGCAGCCAAGGGATCTTGTCGGTAGCGTGGGAGCAGTACTTC. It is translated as CASSQGILSVAWEQYF.